This T cell receptor (beta chain) was profiled in a study of shared clonotypes between healthy human individuals (dated by TCRdb to about 2020). Study-wide context: Three men and a couple of women, aged 18 to 49 years, made up the cohort. For each donor, CD4 naive and CD4 memory were each given three plates, CD8 naive was given two plates, and CD8 memory was given one plate. The study deeply sequenced blood TCR repertoires of about five healthy adults to estimate repertoire size and the extent of clonotype sharing between individuals. Libraries were prepared and TCR repertoires were sequenced by different laboratories using diverse techniques, in order to increase sequencing depth and limit assay-specific biases. Each donor's leukapheresis produced roughly between roughly 0.85 and 10 billion PBMCs.

Healthy HIV-negative adults with no recently reported acute infections or vaccinations were included as donors. Every donor was a Caucasian adult living in Nashville, Tennessee, USA. CD4+ T cells were enriched through magnetic negative selection, after which naive cells were positively selected on CD45RA and the remaining negative fraction served as the memory subset. Blood was obtained by leukapheresis, after which PBMCs were separated by Ficoll-Histopaque density gradient centrifugation and cryopreserved in liquid nitrogen vapor phase. Analytical flow cytometry was used to check the purity and quantity of every magnetically sorted T cell population. Genomic DNA was isolated from every sorted fraction and measured by UV absorbance on a Nanodrop 2000c. What the authors observed across the whole study: Pairwise subsampling indicated that sequencing depth was expected to affect the degree of clonotype sharing among donors. Only blood was sampled, and tissue TCR repertoires likely differ from those in blood. Sharing across a few donors was observed for around 5% of naive CD4, about 3.2% of naive CD8, around 2.5% of memory CD4, and less than 0.45% of memory CD8 clonotypes. Naive subsets generally had larger estimated clonotype richness than memory subsets did. Even with the large sequencing depth, rarefaction of the sorted-subset datasets indicated that sequencing was incomplete. Because the study included only a small number of donors, the genetic and exposure-history diversity represented was limited. Higher generation probabilities were observed for clonotypes shared by all four sorted-subset donors than for non-shared clonotypes.

TCR CDR3 regions were amplified from genomic DNA by multiplex PCR using the deep immunoSEQ assay. Genomic DNA extracted from each cell subset was distributed evenly over all wells of several immunoSEQ 96-well plates, and each plate served as one replicate. Each replicate PCR for sorted subsets received 200 ng genomic DNA, equal to about 30,000 T cell genomes. The purified libraries were quantified using a Qubit 3.0 fluorometer, sized with a Bioanalyzer 2100, and then quantified again using the KAPA Library Quantification kit. Every immunoSEQ 96-well plate was sequenced on a dedicated single-read 150-cycle Illumina NextSeq 550 flow cell. Turning to the authors' computational methods: Because the immunoSEQ output held only junctional sequences and lacked quality scores, the filtering could not match the filtering applied to full-length reads. Sequences were annotated with PyIR, a Python wrapper for IgBLAST v1.9, using IMGT germline references to assign V/J genes and CDR3. Any read was removed if the V/J assignment was weak (E-value above 1e-6), the CDR3 was missing, or the read contained stop codons, out-of-frame junctions, or ambiguous translated residues. V3J clonotypes were defined as sequences sharing an identical inferred V gene, J gene, and CDR3 amino acid sequence. The percentage overlap between two repertoires was calculated by dividing the number of shared unique clonotypes by the size of the smaller repertoire. RTK rarefaction, the Chao1 estimator, and Recon v2.1 estimates of unobserved clonotypes were used to assess repertoire richness. For all TCRbeta clonotypes obtained by the gDNA method from four donors, generation probabilities were computed with OLGA. As stored in TCRdb, this immuneACCESS dataset retains in-frame rearrangements with V and J assigned. A fraction of the clones does not appear; measured against another copy, unresolved V genes explain less than half of the discrepancy, and the remainder lacks a known reason. That table supplies the V and J calls and clone size; D and trimming were determined from the DNA. This sample has around 2.5 million clones in its table, and under 95% of those were observed once. 0.36% of the sample is in the top ten clones.

Worth noting for this clone: Its antigen has not been determined. Base-call qualities are not available, and no considerably larger clone is one nucleotide away.

CDR1 and CDR2, per the germline V gene, are SGDLS and YYNGEE. Its CDR3 holds 13 amino acids, cysteine through phenylalanine. The kept DNA is CDR3 alone, 39 bases in frame from the first base. V lost 4 bases and J lost 7 bases; the stretch between them is 14 bases long. The specimen sequenced was naive CD4+ T cells from PBMCs. The cell subset or site label corresponds to: CD45RA+ positively selected. The chain couples TRBV9 to TRBJ2-5; TRBD2 is a weak D gene call, 5 bases matching. The TCR originated in a man between 18 and 35 years old in good health. Some clones in this sample may be carry-over from other donors' samples. The CDR3 protein is CASSPRDFGTQYF. The nucleotide sequence reads TGTGCCAGCAGCCCACGGGATTTCGGGACCCAGTACTTC. With the rest looked up from the reference TRBV9 and TRBJ2-5 genes rather than sequenced, the full variable domain is DSGVTQTPKHLITATGQRVTLRCSPRSGDLSVYWYQQSLDQGLQFLIQYYNGEERAKGNILERFSAQQFPDLHSELNLSSLELGDSALYFCASSPRDFGTQYFGPGTRLLVL.